This T cell receptor beta chain was recorded in a study of blood T cell repertoires in COVID-19. Authors' analysis steps: Estimates of nucleated cell counts were drawn from the amplification of reference gene primers. The assay was immunoSEQ multiplex PCR, and TCRdb's table has in-frame clones only and misses some. The DNA was the basis for D and trimming; V, J and clone size are from that table. The sample carries some 330,000 clones, around 84% recorded once. The germline V gene has CDR1 SNHLY and CDR2 FYNNEI. The CDR3 is made up of 14 amino acids. V lost 6 bases to trimming and J lost 7 bases, with 15 bases between them.

J is TRBJ1-4 and V is TRBV2; D is perhaps TRBD1 (5 bases). Sequencing used PBMCs or T cells enriched from blood (not recorded which). This TCR derives from a man aged 30-40 years who had recovered from COVID-19. The CDR3 nucleotides read TGTGCCAGCAGCCTCGTCCAGGGAGGTGAAAAACTGTTTTTT. Its protein is CASSLVQGGEKLFF.